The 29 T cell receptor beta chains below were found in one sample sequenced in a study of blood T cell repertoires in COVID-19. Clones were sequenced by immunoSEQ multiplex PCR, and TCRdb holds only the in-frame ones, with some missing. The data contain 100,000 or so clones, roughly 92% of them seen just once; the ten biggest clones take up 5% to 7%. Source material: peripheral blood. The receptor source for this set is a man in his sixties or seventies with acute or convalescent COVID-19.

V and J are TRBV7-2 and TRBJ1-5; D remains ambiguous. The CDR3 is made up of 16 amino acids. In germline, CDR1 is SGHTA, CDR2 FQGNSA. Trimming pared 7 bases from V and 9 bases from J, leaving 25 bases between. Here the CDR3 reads CASTLGSGMGSMPQHF. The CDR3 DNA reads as TGTGCCAGCACCCTAGGGAGTGGGATGGGCTCAATGCCCCAGCATTTT.

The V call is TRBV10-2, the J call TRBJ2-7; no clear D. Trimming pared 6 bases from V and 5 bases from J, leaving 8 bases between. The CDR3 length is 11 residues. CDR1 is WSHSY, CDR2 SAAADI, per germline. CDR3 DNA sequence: TGCGCCAGCAGCCCATCTAACGAGCAGTACTTC. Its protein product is CASSPSNEQYF.

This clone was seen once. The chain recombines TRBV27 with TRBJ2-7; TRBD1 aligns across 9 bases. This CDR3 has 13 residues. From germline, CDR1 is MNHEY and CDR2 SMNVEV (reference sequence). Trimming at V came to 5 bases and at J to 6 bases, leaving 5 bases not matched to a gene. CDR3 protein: CASSTDRGGEQYF. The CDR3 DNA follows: TGTGCCAGCAGTACTGACAGGGGGGGCGAGCAGTACTTC.

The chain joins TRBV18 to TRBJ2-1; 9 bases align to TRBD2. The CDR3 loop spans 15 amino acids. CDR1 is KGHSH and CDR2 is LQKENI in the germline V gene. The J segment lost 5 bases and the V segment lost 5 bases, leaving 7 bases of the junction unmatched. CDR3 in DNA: TGTGCCAGCTCAAAAAGCGGGGGGTTCGACAATGAGCAGTTCTTC. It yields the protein CASSKSGGFDNEQFF.

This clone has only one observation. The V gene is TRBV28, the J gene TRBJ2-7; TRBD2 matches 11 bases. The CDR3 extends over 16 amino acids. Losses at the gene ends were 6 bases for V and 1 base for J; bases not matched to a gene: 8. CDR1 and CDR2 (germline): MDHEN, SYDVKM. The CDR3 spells CASRSPGTSGSYEQYF. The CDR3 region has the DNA TGTGCCAGCAGAAGCCCCGGGACTAGCGGATCCTACGAGCAGTACTTC.

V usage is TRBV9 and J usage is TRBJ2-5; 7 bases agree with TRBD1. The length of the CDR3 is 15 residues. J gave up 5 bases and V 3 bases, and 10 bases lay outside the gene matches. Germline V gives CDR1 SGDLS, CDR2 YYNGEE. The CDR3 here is CASSGGTVGAETQYF. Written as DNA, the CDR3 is TGTGCCAGCAGCGGGGGGACAGTTGGGGCGGAGACCCAGTACTTC. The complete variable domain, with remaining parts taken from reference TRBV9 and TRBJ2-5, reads DSGVTQTPKHLITATGQRVTLRCSPRSGDLSVYWYQQSLDQGLQFLIQYYNGEERAKGNILERFSAQQFPDLHSELNLSSLELGDSALYFCASSGGTVGAETQYFGPGTRLLVL.

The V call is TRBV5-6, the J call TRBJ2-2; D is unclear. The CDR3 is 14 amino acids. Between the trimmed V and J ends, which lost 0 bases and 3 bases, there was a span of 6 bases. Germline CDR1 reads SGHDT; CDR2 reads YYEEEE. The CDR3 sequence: CASSLAIDTGELFF. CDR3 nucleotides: TGTGCCAGCAGCTTGGCCATAGACACCGGGGAGCTGTTTTTT.

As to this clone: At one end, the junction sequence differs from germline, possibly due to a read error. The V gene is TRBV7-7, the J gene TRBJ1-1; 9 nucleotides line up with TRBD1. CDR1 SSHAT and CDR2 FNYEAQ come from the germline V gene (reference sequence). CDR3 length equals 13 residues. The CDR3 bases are TGTGCTAGCAGCTCGACATTGGGACAGGGAGCTTTCTTT. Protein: CASSSTLGQGAFF.

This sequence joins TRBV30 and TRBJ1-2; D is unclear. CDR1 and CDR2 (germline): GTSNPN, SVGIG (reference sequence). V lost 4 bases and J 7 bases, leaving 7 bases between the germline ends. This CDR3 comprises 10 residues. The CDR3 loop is CAWKYGGYTF. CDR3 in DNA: TGTGCCTGGAAGTACGGTGGCTACACCTTC.

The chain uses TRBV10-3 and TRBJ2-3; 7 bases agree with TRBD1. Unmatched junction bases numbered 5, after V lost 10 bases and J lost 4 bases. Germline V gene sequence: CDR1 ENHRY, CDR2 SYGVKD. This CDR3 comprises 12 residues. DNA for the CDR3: TGTGCCACTGAGGGGGCGTCAGATACGCAGTATTTT. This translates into CATEGASDTQYF.

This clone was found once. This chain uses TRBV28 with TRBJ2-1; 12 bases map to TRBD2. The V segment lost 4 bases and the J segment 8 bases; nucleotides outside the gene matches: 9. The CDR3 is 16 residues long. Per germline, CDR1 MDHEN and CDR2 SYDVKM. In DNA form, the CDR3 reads TGTGCCAGCAGTTCCCCCGCTAGCGGGAGGGCTGATGAGCAGTTCTTC. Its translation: CASSSPASGRADEQFF.

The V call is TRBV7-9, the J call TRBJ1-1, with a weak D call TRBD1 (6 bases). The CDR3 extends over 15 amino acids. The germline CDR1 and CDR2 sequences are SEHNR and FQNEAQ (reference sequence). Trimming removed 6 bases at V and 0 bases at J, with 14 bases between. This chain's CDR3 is CASRRQANMNTEAFF. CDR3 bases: TGTGCCAGCAGACGACAGGCTAACATGAACACTGAAGCTTTCTTT.

The chain's CDR3 is CASSFQGYEQYF. The CDR3 region has the DNA TGTGCCAGCAGCTTCCAGGGATACGAGCAGTACTTC. V usage is TRBV11-2 and J usage is TRBJ2-7; TRBD1 might be the D (5 bases). This CDR3 has 12 amino acids. Germline CDR1 is SGHAT and CDR2 is FQNNGV. V was shortened by 3 bases and J by 4 bases, with 7 bases between the two germline ends.

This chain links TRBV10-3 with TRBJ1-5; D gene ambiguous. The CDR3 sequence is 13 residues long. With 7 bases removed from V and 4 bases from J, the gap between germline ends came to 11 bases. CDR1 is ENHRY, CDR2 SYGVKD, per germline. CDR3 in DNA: TGTGCCATCACCCCCGGGGAGAATCAGCCCCAGCATTTT. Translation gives CAITPGENQPQHF.

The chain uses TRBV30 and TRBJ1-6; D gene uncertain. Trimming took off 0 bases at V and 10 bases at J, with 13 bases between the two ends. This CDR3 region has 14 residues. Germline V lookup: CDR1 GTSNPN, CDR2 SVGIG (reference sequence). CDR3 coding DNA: TGTGCCTGGAGTGTGGGCGGGAGGTACTCACCCCTCCACTTT. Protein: CAWSVGGRYSPLHF.

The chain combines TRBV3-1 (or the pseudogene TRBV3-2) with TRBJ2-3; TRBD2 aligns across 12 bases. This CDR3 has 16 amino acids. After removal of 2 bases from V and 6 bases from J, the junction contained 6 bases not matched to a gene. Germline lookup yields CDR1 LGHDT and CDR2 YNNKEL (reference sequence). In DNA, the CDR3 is TGTGCCAGCAGCCAATGGCTAGCGGGGGGGCTTGATACGCAGTATTTT. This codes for CASSQWLAGGLDTQYF.

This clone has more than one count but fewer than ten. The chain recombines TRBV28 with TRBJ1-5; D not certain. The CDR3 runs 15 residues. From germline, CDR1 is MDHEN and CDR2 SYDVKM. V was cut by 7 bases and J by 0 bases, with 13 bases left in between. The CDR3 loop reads CASILRVFSNQPQHF. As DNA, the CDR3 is TGTGCCAGCATCCTACGGGTTTTTAGCAATCAGCCCCAGCATTTT.

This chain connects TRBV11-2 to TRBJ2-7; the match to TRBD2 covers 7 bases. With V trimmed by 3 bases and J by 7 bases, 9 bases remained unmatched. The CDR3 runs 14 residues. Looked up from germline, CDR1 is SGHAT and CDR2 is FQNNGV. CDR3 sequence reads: CASSLREGRREQYF. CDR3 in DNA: TGTGCCAGCAGCTTGAGGGAGGGCCGTAGGGAGCAGTACTTC.

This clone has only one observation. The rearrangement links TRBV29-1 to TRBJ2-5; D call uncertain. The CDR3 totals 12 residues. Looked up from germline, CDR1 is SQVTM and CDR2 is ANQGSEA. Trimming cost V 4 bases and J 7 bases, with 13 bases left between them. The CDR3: CSVADAPGTQYF. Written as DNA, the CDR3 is TGCAGCGTTGCCGATGCGCCAGGGACCCAGTACTTC.

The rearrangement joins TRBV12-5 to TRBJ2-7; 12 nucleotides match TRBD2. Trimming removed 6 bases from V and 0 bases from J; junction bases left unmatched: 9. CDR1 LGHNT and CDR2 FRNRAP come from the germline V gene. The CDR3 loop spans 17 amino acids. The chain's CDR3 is CASGQQGLAGFSYEQYF. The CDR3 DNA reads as TGTGCTAGTGGGCAGCAGGGACTAGCGGGTTTCTCCTACGAGCAGTACTTC.

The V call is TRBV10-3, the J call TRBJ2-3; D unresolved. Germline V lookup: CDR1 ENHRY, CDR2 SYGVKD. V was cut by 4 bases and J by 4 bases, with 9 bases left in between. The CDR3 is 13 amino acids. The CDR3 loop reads CAISGRVADTQYF. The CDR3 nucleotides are TGTGCCATCAGTGGACGGGTGGCAGATACGCAGTATTTT.

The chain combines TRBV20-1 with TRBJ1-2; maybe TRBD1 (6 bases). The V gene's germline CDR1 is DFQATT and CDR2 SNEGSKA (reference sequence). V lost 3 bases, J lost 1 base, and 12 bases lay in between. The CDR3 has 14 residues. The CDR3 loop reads CSASKAGDNYGYTF. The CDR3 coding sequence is TGCAGTGCTAGTAAGGCAGGGGATAACTATGGCTACACCTTC.

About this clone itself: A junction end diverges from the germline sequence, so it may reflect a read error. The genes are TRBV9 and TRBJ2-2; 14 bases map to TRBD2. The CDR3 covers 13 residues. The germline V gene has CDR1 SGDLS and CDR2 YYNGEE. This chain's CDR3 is CASSGLAGGVLFF. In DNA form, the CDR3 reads TGTGCCAGCAGCGGACTAGCGGGAGGGGTGCTGTTTTTT. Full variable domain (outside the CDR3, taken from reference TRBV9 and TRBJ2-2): DSGVTQTPKHLITATGQRVTLRCSPRSGDLSVYWYQQSLDQGLQFLIQYYNGEERAKGNILERFSAQQFPDLHSELNLSSLELGDSALYFCASSGLAGGVLFFGEGSRLTVL.

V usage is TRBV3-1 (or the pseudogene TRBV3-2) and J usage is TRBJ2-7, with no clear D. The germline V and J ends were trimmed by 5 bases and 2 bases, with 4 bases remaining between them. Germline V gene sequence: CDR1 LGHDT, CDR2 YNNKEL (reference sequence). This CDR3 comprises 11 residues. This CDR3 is CASSNTYEQYF. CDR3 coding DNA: TGTGCCAGCAGCAACACCTACGAGCAGTACTTC.

CDR3 region: CASKDRGRQETQYF. Written as DNA, the CDR3 is TGTGCCAGTAAGGACAGGGGGAGGCAAGAGACCCAGTACTTC. J is TRBJ2-5 and V is TRBV19, with 10 bases identical to TRBD1. Germline assignment: CDR1 LNHDA and CDR2 SQIVND (reference sequence). CDR3 length: 14 residues. After removal of 7 bases from V and 2 bases from J, the junction contained 4 bases not matched to a gene.

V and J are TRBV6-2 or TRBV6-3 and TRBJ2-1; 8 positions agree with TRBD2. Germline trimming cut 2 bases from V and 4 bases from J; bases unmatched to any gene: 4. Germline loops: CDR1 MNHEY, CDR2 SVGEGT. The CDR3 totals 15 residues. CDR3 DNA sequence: TGTGCCAGCAGTTACCAGCGGGGGCTTTACAATGAGCAGTTCTTC. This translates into CASSYQRGLYNEQFF.

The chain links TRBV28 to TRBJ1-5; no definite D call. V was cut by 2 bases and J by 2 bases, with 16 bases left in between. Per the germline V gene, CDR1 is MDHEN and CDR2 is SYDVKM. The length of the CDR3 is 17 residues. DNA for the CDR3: TGTGCCAGCAGTTTAGGAGCAGCCTCCATCGGCAATCAGCCCCAGCATTTT. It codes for CASSLGAASIGNQPQHF.

CDR3 DNA sequence: TGCAGCGTATGGGAGATCTCTAACTATGGCTACACCTTC. Encoded protein: CSVWEISNYGYTF. The V gene is TRBV29-1, the J gene TRBJ1-2; no firm D call. The V end lost 6 bases, the J end lost 0 bases, and 11 bases lay between the germline ends. CDR3 length: 13 amino acids. Germline CDR1 is SQVTM and CDR2 is ANQGSEA. The full variable domain, completed using reference TRBV29-1 and TRBJ1-2, is SAVISQKPSRDICQRGTSLTIQCQVDSQVTMMFWYRQQPGQSLTLIATANQGSEATYESGFVIDKFPISRPNLTFSTLTVSNMSPEDSSIYLCSVWEISNYGYTFGSGTRLTVV.

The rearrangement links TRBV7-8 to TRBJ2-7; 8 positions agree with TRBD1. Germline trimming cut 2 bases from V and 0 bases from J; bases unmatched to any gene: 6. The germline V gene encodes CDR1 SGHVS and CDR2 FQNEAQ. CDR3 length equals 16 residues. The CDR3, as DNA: TGTGCCAGCAGCTTACTGGACAGGGCCGTCTCCTACGAGCAGTACTTC. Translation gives CASSLLDRAVSYEQYF.